The clone carrying this T cell receptor (beta chain) has just one count. Its antigen is still unknown. The entry originates in a study of T cell responses to AZD1222 COVID-19 vaccine. Germline CDR1 is GTSNPN and CDR2 is SVGIG (reference sequence). The CDR3 runs to 14 residues. J lost 3 bases, V lost 2 bases, and 2 bases had no gene match. The study, taken as a whole, reports: Repertoire sampling was restricted to post-peak T cell response timepoints. The study identified only a handful of AZD1222 recipients as seropositive at baseline.

Assay: immunoSEQ multiplex PCR; the TCRdb copy retains only in-frame clones and omits some. The sample yields about 81,000 clones, approximately 89% seen once. Sequencing was performed on peripheral blood, taken 28 days after the second AZD1222 dose. The V gene is TRBV30, the J gene TRBJ2-7; TRBD2 agrees at 12 bases. The origin of this receptor is an adult who received the AZD1222 COVID-19 vaccine. The CDR3 loop is CAWSRLAGVYEQYF. In DNA form, the CDR3 reads TGTGCCTGGAGTCGACTAGCGGGAGTCTACGAGCAGTACTTC.